This passage covers 17 T cell receptor beta chains from one sample sequenced in a study of T cells in Graves' hyperthyroidism and ophthalmopathy. RNA transcripts served as the template for amplifying TCR beta CDR3 regions. TCR CDR3 regions were first amplified by RT-PCR with HTBI primers. TCRdb independently ran MiXCR on the multiplex PCR reads; one entry per CDR3 protein. Altogether about 600,000 distinct CDR3 sequences are present, roughly a sixth being singletons, with the ten largest covering less than 3.5%. The material sequenced was blood. These receptors were taken from a middle-aged woman with Graves' ophthalmopathy.

The chain is built from TRBV27 and TRBJ2-3, with D possibly TRBD2 on 6 matching bases. V shed 3 bases and J shed 3 bases, with 10 bases lying between them. The CDR3 has 14 amino acids. Per the germline V gene, CDR1 is MNHEY and CDR2 is SMNVEV (reference sequence). The CDR3 DNA sequence: TGTGCCAGCAGTTTGCGGGATCCAACAGATACGCAGTATTTT. Residues: CASSLRDPTDTQYF.

This clonotype occurred a few times. V gene TRBV10-2 combines with J gene TRBJ2-7; a possible D gene is TRBD2 (6 bases). The CDR3 has 15 amino acids. CDR1 and CDR2 (germline): WSHSY, SAAADI. V was clipped by 5 bases and J by 3 bases, with 17 bases between them. Here the CDR3 reads CASSSGGTGIYEQYF. Written as DNA, the CDR3 is TGCGCCAGCAGTTCTGGCGGGACTGGGATCTACGAGCAGTACTTC.

This clonotype was observed a handful of times. The J gene is TRBJ1-3, the V gene TRBV11-2; 7 bases are a match to TRBD1. CDR3 length: 17 residues. J lost 0 bases, V lost 5 bases, and 10 bases had no gene match. The germline V gene encodes CDR1 SGHAT and CDR2 FQNNGV. The CDR3 bases are TGTGCCAGCAGCCGTAAACGCAGACAGGGCTCTGGAAACACCATATATTTT. Protein: CASSRKRRQGSGNTIYF.

This clonotype came up a few times. The chain uses TRBV7-9 and TRBJ2-1; weak D call: TRBD1 (7 bases). Deletions cut 5 bases from V and 0 bases from J, with 17 bases between. This CDR3 is 17 amino acids long. Germline CDR1 reads SEHNR; CDR2 reads FQNEAQ (reference sequence). CDR3 residues: CASSPSQGGSSYNEQFF. The CDR3 nucleotides read TGTGCCAGCAGCCCAAGCCAGGGGGGCAGCTCCTACAATGAGCAGTTCTTC.

This clonotype was picked up many times. This chain links TRBV3-1 with TRBJ2-7; D may be TRBD2 (5 bases). This CDR3 comprises 13 residues. V was clipped by 5 bases and J by 6 bases, with 14 bases between them. Per germline, CDR1 LGHDT and CDR2 YNNKEL (reference sequence). Written as DNA, the CDR3 is TGTGCCAGCAGCTACACCCATCGGGGCGAGCAGTACTTC. Its translation: CASSYTHRGEQYF.

This clonotype was observed at least ten times. The CDR3 loop reads CSARNRAGLASNEQFF. The CDR3 DNA reads as TGCAGTGCAAGGAACAGGGCCGGACTAGCGAGCAATGAGCAGTTCTTC. J is TRBJ2-1 and V is TRBV20-1, with TRBD2 matching over 9 bases. Germline V gene sequence: CDR1 DFQATT, CDR2 SNEGSKA (reference sequence). The CDR3 length is 16 residues. The junction had 15 bases not matched to a gene; V was cut back by 6 bases and J by 6 bases.

This clonotype was observed at least ten times. The chain recombines TRBV5-1 with TRBJ2-7; D is unclear. The CDR3 has 14 amino acids. Germline V CDR1 and CDR2: SGHRS, YFSETQ. V was cut by 3 bases and J by 6 bases, with 16 bases left in between. The chain's CDR3 is CASSSQVSSPEQYF. CDR3 DNA sequence: TGCGCCAGCAGCTCGCAGGTCTCGTCCCCCGAGCAGTACTTC.

This clonotype turned up a few times. The V gene is TRBV6-5, the J gene TRBJ1-2, with D unresolved. The CDR3 extends over 14 amino acids. Per germline, CDR1 MNHEY and CDR2 SVGAGI. Trimming shortened V by 0 bases and J by 8 bases, and 13 bases separated the two germline ends. The CDR3 protein is CASSYSNYESGYTF. The CDR3 bases are TGTGCCAGCAGTTACTCGAATTATGAAAGCGGCTACACCTTC.

The table lists this clonotype with many counts. This rearrangement joins TRBV28 to TRBJ2-7; D ambiguous. Trimming removed 2 bases from V and 7 bases from J, with 12 bases in between. CDR1 is MDHEN, CDR2 SYDVKM, per germline. The CDR3 is 13 amino acids. DNA for the CDR3: TGTGCCAGCAGTTTAACCGGCTCCGAGGAGCAGTACTTC. It yields the protein CASSLTGSEEQYF.

At least ten counts were recorded for this clonotype. This chain uses TRBV12-3 or TRBV12-4 with TRBJ2-1; TRBD2 is a possible D gene (6 bases). V was pared by 1 base and J by 8 bases, with 15 bases between. CDR3 size: 15 residues. CDR3 bases: TGTGCCAGCAGTTTAGTGGGCGGGGCCCGGTATGAGCAGTTCTTC. Encoded protein: CASSLVGGARYEQFF.

Details on this clonotype: At one boundary the junction diverges from the germline segment, which might be a read error. The rearrangement joins TRBV20-1 to TRBJ1-1; D is perhaps TRBD1 (5 bases). CDR3 length: 14 residues. Germline V gene data show CDR1 as DFQATT and CDR2 as SNEGSKA (reference sequence). The CDR3 bases are TGCAGTTCGGGCCGGGGGTCGAAGAACGCTGAAGCTTTCTTT. Its translation: CSSGRGSKNAEAFF.

The chain recombines TRBV7-9 with TRBJ1-1; D call uncertain. The CDR3 has 14 amino acids. Trimming left V 2 bases short and J 0 bases short, with 7 bases between. Germline CDR1 SEHNR, CDR2 FQNEAQ (reference sequence). In nucleotides, the CDR3 is TGTGCCAGCAGCTTATGGGCTATGAACACTGAAGCTTTCTTT. Its protein product is CASSLWAMNTEAFF.

This clonotype was picked up a small number of times. This chain uses TRBV9 with TRBJ2-7; TRBD1 matches at 10 bases. The CDR3 totals 15 residues. Germline V gene lookup returns CDR1 SGDLS and CDR2 YYNGEE. The V segment lost 0 bases and the J segment 6 bases; nucleotides outside the gene matches: 6. The chain's CDR3 is CASSVEGTGVSEQYF. DNA for the CDR3: TGTGCCAGCAGCGTAGAAGGGACAGGGGTTTCCGAGCAGTACTTC.

This clonotype was recorded many times. The V call is TRBV27, the J call TRBJ2-3; 10 bases are a match to TRBD2. The CDR3 has 15 amino acids. Germline CDR1 is MNHEY and CDR2 is SMNVEV (reference sequence). V dropped 10 bases and J dropped 5; count of bases not matched to a gene: 12. This chain's CDR3 is CATRASGSTRDTQYF. DNA for the CDR3: TGTGCCACCCGGGCTAGCGGGAGTACGAGAGATACGCAGTATTTT.

This clonotype has a handful of counts. The chain is built from TRBV18 and TRBJ1-1; no clear D gene. Germline loops: CDR1 KGHSH, CDR2 LQKENI. V was clipped by 3 bases and J by 0 bases, with 8 bases between them. There are 14 residues in the CDR3. The CDR3, as DNA: TGTGCCAGCTCACCTGACGGGGTGAACACTGAAGCTTTCTTT. This encodes CASSPDGVNTEAFF.

The V and J genes are TRBV20-1 and TRBJ1-3; 10 bases align to TRBD1. Germline CDR1 reads DFQATT; CDR2 reads SNEGSKA (reference sequence). The CDR3 covers 15 residues. J gave up 3 bases and V 6 bases, and 8 bases lay outside the gene matches. The CDR3 here is CSARDRGWDGNTIYF. The CDR3 DNA reads as TGCAGTGCAAGGGACAGGGGATGGGATGGAAACACCATATATTTT.

This clonotype was counted ten times or more. The chain carries TRBV19 and TRBJ2-3; 12 bases line up with TRBD2. The CDR3 extends over 14 amino acids. Trimming cost V 7 bases and J 3 bases; bases outside gene matches: 2. Germline V gene data show CDR1 as LNHDA and CDR2 as SQIVND (reference sequence). Here the CDR3 DNA reads TGTGCCAGTACAACTAGCGGGAGGACAGATACGCAGTATTTT. Translation gives CASTTSGRTDTQYF.